This T cell receptor beta chain was identified in a study of CD8 T cells in ankylosing spondylitis. Whole-study findings and limits: Reportedly, matched ankylosing spondylitis synovial fluid was significantly enriched for disease-linked clones. Ankylosing spondylitis blood seemed to carry a telltale TCR beta motif made of several highly homologous variants. Earlier work had already found some motif variants in reactive arthritis synovial fluid and blood.

The table lists this clonotype with many counts. The antigen is not known. CDR3 length: 11 residues. Germline assignment: CDR1 SQVTM and CDR2 ANQGSEA. With 5 bases removed from V and 5 bases from J, the gap between germline ends came to 8 bases. TCRdb ran MiXCR on the 5' RACE reads and lists one entry per CDR3 protein. The sample includes 200,000 to 250,000 distinct CDR3 sequences, 25% to 30% seen only once; the top ten take around 6.3%. The chain combines TRBV29-1 with TRBJ2-3; D ambiguous. This receptor was taken from a male donor with ankylosing spondylitis or in good health (not recorded which). The sample consisted of blood, either unsorted or a sorted T cell fraction (not recorded which). CDR3 nucleotides: TGCAGCGTTTATAGTGGAGATACGCAGTATTTT. Protein sequence: CSVYSGDTQYF.